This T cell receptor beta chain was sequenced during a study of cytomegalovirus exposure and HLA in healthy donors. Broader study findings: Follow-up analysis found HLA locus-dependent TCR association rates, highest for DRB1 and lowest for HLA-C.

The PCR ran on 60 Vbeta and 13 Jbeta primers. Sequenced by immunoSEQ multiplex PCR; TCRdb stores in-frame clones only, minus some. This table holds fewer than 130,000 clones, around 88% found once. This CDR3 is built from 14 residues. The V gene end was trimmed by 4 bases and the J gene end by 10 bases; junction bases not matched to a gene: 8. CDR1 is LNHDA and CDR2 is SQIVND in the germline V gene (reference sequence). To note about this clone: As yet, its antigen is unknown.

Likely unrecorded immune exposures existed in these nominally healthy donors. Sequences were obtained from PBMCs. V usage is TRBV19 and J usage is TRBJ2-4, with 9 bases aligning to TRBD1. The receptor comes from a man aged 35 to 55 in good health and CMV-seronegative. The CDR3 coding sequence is TGTGCCAGTAGTAAAGGGGGACAGGGTGAGATTCAGTACTTC. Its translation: CASSKGGQGEIQYF. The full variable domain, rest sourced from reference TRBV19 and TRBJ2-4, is DGGITQSPKYLFRKEGQNVTLSCEQNLNHDAMYWYRQDPGQGLRLIYYSQIVNDFQKGDIAEGYSVSREKKESFPLTVTSAQKNPTAFYLCASSKGGQGEIQYFGAGTRLSVL.